Given below is one T cell receptor (beta chain) in context. Its antigen remains unidentified. Sample treatment: oral pan-JAK inhibitor, 5-10 mg twice daily. The sample is drawn from a study of CD8+ T cells in alopecia areata. About the research overall: Treated patients received oral tofacitinib, 5 to 10 mg twice daily. The SALT score measured affected scalp surface percentage in treated patients. Findings of the study overall: Persistence during tofacitinib was seen for many expanded lesional clones in scalp and blood. Especially in alopecia totalis/universalis, lesional scalp showed greater clonality than normal scalp did.

TCR sequencing used cDNA made by reverse transcription of extracted RNA. The repertoire was sequenced with immunoSEQ multiplex PCR; TCRdb's copy has only in-frame clones and lacks some. Of tens of thousands of clones listed, 70% to 80% are singletons. Trimming took off 0 bases at V and 4 bases at J, with 10 bases between the two ends. Germline CDR1 is SGHRS and CDR2 is YFSETQ. The CDR3 has 14 residues. The clonotype originates from a human donor with alopecia areata. The chain combines TRBV5-1 with TRBJ1-1; D remains unclear. Sequences were derived from CD8+ T cells sorted from blood, sampled between weeks 43 and 45, from a patient treated with tofacitinib. CDR3 in amino acids: CASSLGAPGTEAFF. The CDR3, as DNA: TGCGCCAGCAGCTTGGGGGCCCCCGGCACTGAAGCTTTCTTT.